This T cell receptor (beta chain) was sequenced during a study of blood T cell repertoires in COVID-19. Overall study context: T cells, B-cell-depleted T cells, or PBMCs provided the cDNA or gDNA that served as material.

Trimming removed 0 bases from V and 9 bases from J, with 8 bases in between. CDR3 length equals 12 residues. Germline V gives CDR1 MNHEY, CDR2 SVGAGI. The table came from immunoSEQ multiplex PCR; TCRdb's copy has only in-frame clones and leaves some out. Of about 50,000 clones listed, roughly 87% are singletons. This rearrangement joins TRBV6-5 to TRBJ1-1; D is possibly TRBD1 (5 bases). The sequence derives from a human donor with active COVID-19. The donor label of this sample is uncertain. Sequenced input: peripheral blood. CDR3 sequence: CASSYSGAKAFF. The CDR3 bases are TGTGCCAGCAGTTACTCTGGGGCTAAAGCTTTCTTT.